This T cell receptor (beta chain) is drawn from a study of early T cells in non-severe SARS-CoV-2 infection. Trimming cost V 6 bases and J 1 base, with 20 bases left between them. The CDR3 length is 17 residues. MiXCR, run by TCRdb on the 5' RACE reads, gives a single entry per CDR3 protein. The repertoire includes tens of thousands of distinct CDR3 sequences, around an eighth of them detected once, and roughly 4% sits in the top ten. Specimen: whole blood. This sequence originates from an adult who was a healthcare worker with PCR-confirmed SARS-CoV-2 infection or an uninfected control (not recorded which). The genes are TRBV12-3 or TRBV12-4 and TRBJ2-3; D uncertain. The CDR3 is CASRPEVGLGGTDTQYF. The DNA for the CDR3 is TGTGCCAGCAGACCCGAGGTAGGGCTTGGGGGCACAGATACGCAGTATTTT.